The present T cell receptor (beta chain) was sequenced within a study of T-cell reconstitution after alpha-beta-depleted transplantation in children. Broader study findings: Several hundred graft clones that had expanded were reportedly the source of alpha-beta T cells about two months after transplant.

Germline CDR1 SNHLY, CDR2 FYNNEI. The CDR3 sequence is 17 residues long. Germline trimming cut 4 bases from V and 2 bases from J; bases unmatched to any gene: 6. A library of TCRbeta sequences, prepared with unique molecular identifiers, was generated. TCRdb processed the PCR reads anew with MiXCR; each CDR3 protein has one entry. Altogether roughly 160,000 distinct CDR3 sequences are present, 11% being singletons, with the ten largest covering less than 15%. The sample holds many counts of this clonotype. What it binds is unknown. The material sequenced was PBMCs, taken before TCRalphabeta/CD19-depleted stem cell transplant. This sequence was found in a boy between 2 and 10 years old with acute myeloid leukemia, due to receive a stem cell transplant. This rearrangement joins TRBV2 to TRBJ2-1; 12 nucleotides align to TRBD2. CDR3 sequence (DNA): TGTGCCAGCAGTGGGACTCGACTAGCGGGAGCCTACAATGAGCAGTTCTTC. This translates into CASSGTRLAGAYNEQFF.